This TCR beta chain was documented in a study of spatial heterogeneity in lung cancer. This clonotype was seen ten or more times. Via MiXCR, TCRdb re-called the 5' RACE reads, giving one row per CDR3 protein. The table has roughly 48,000 distinct CDR3 sequences, less than 6% seen once. Indicated time point: sample taken at primary tumor resection. Trimming pared 0 bases from V and 4 bases from J, leaving 8 bases between. The CDR3 sequence is 14 residues long. Looked up from germline, CDR1 is LGHNA and CDR2 is YSLEER. The origin of this receptor is a male donor with early-stage non-small cell lung cancer. The sequencing here drew on PBMCs, taken at surgery. The rearrangement joins TRBV4-3 to TRBJ2-3; no firm D call. CDR3 in DNA: TGCGCCAGCAGCCAAGATTCACGGGCAGATACGCAGTATTTT. Protein sequence: CASSQDSRADTQYF.